The subject of this entry is one T cell receptor (beta chain). What it binds is not known. This sample stems from a study of T cells in localized non-small cell lung cancer. Per germline, CDR1 SGHRS and CDR2 YFSETQ. This CDR3 is built from 13 residues. J gave up 6 bases and V 4 bases, and 5 bases lay outside the gene matches. The assay was immunoSEQ multiplex PCR, and TCRdb's table has in-frame clones only and misses some. In the table there are tens of thousands of clones, around 86% of which are singletons. Overall study findings and caveats: The highest T cell clonality was in uninvolved adjacent lung, above tumor. Investigators sequenced only a single tumor region, leaving heterogeneity possible. Out of the top 100 tumor clones, a median around 57 were seen in adjacent lung.

The clonotype was recovered from a male donor aged 60 or over with stage III squamous cell lung carcinoma. The material sequenced was peripheral blood, taken before any cancer treatment. This chain joins TRBV5-1 and TRBJ1-2, with 8 bases matching TRBD1. CDR3 DNA: TGCGCCAGCAGCGTGGGACAGGCGAATGGCTACACCTTC. It translates to CASSVGQANGYTF. Complete variable domain (other parts from reference TRBV5-1 and TRBJ1-2): KAGVTQTPRYLIKTRGQQVTLSCSPISGHRSVSWYQQTPGQGLQFLFEYFSETQRNKGNFPGRFSGRQFSNSRSEMNVSTLELGDSALYLCASSVGQANGYTFGSGTRLTVV.